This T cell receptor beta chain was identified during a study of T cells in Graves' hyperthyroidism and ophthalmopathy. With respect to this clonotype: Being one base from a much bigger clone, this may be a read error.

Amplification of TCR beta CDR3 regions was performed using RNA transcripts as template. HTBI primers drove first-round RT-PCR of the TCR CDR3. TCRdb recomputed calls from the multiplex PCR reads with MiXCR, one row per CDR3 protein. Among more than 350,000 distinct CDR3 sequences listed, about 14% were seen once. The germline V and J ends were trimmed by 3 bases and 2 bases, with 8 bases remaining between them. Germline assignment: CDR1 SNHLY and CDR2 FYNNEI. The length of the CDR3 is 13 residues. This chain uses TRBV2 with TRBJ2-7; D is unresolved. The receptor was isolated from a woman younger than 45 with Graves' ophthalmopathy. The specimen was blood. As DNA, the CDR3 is TGTGCCAGCAGTGACGCGACTCCCTACGAGCAGTACTTC. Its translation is CASSDATPYEQYF.